This passage covers 18 T cell receptor beta chains from one sample sequenced in a study of Ad26.COV2.S vaccination and SARS-CoV-2 variants (dated by TCRdb to the early 2020s). The treatment or condition label here, explained by the study, means: some 19 received Ad26.COV2.S at low or high dose, single or two shots; several received placebo; per-sample allocation not given. Repertoires of vaccine and placebo recipients were sequenced from samples taken on day 63 after the first injection. Library prep was done by the immunoSEQ multiplex PCR assay. In TCRdb, the immuneACCESS table is reduced to in-frame sequences with V and J assigned. These tables do not hold every clone; where another copy was compared, an unresolved V gene accounts for under half, and the others remain unexplained. In this sample the table shows roughly 380,000 clones, approximately 90% of which occur a single time. The ten top clones hold approximately 4% of the sample.

Sequencing was performed on peripheral blood, taken in a trial of Ad26.COV2.S vaccine versus placebo. These TCRs come from a person aged 18-65 years who received the Ad26.COV2.S COVID-19 vaccine or a placebo.

This rearrangement joins TRBV5-1 to TRBJ2-7, with D tentatively TRBD1 or TRBD2 (5 bases each). This CDR3 region has 14 residues. The V end lost 4 bases, the J end lost 5 bases, and 16 bases lay between the germline ends. CDR1 is SGHRS and CDR2 is YFSETQ in the germline V gene. DNA for the CDR3: TGCGCCAGCAGCGGAACGGGACCGTGGGACGAGCAGTACTTC. This gives the protein CASSGTGPWDEQYF.

This clone is a singleton in its sample. The CDR3 loop reads CASSANSAGPLRGYTF. In nucleotides, the CDR3 is TGTGCCAGCAGCGCAAACTCGGCGGGGCCTTTACGTGGCTACACCTTC. V gene TRBV9 combines with J gene TRBJ1-2, with D possibly being TRBD1 (5 bases). The germline CDR1 and CDR2 sequences are SGDLS and YYNGEE. The CDR3 is 16 amino acids. V was clipped by 3 bases and J by 7 bases, with 22 bases between them.

V usage is TRBV7-2 and J usage is TRBJ2-3, with D maybe TRBD2 (5 bases). There are 14 residues in the CDR3. The V end lost 2 bases, the J end lost 4 bases, and 10 bases lay between the germline ends. Germline CDR1 reads SGHTA; CDR2 reads FQGNSA. Here the CDR3 reads CASSLFSGSDTQYF. In nucleotides, the CDR3 is TGTGCCAGCAGCTTATTCTCGGGGTCAGATACGCAGTATTTT.

Of note for this clone: Within the sample, other DNA sequences also encode this same CDR3. The rearrangement uses TRBV19 and TRBJ2-5, with TRBD1 identical over 8 bases. The germline V gene has CDR1 LNHDA and CDR2 SQIVND (reference sequence). V trimming: 3 bases; J trimming: 4 bases; junction bases outside the gene matches: 1. The CDR3 is 13 residues long. The CDR3 region is CASSITGGETQYF. For the CDR3, the DNA is TGTGCCAGTAGTATTACAGGGGGAGAGACCCAGTACTTC.

The V call is TRBV7-8, the J call TRBJ1-5; TRBD1 agrees at 7 bases. Germline V lookup: CDR1 SGHVS, CDR2 FQNEAQ. The CDR3 is 15 residues long. The V gene end was trimmed by 5 bases and the J gene end by 7 bases; junction bases not matched to a gene: 11. CDR3 loop: CASSPGSGGYQPQHF. Here the CDR3 DNA reads TGTGCCAGCAGCCCGGGGTCAGGGGGTTACCAGCCCCAGCATTTT. The variable domain in full, completed from reference TRBV7-8 and TRBJ1-5, reads GAGVSQSPRYKVAKRGQDVALRCDPISGHVSLFWYQQALGQGPEFLTYFQNEAQLDKSGLPSDRFFAERPEGSVSTLKIQRTQQEDSAVYLCASSPGSGGYQPQHFGDGTRLSIL.

The chain carries TRBV9 and TRBJ2-1, with unresolved D. Germline CDR1 SGDLS, CDR2 YYNGEE. This CDR3 has 14 residues. The ends were cut back, 2 bases at V and 1 base at J, with 7 bases in the middle. CDR3 sequence: CASSVHISYNEQFF. CDR3 DNA sequence: TGTGCCAGCAGCGTCCACATTTCCTACAATGAGCAGTTCTTC. Combining the CDR3 with reference TRBV9 and TRBJ2-1 gives the whole variable domain DSGVTQTPKHLITATGQRVTLRCSPRSGDLSVYWYQQSLDQGLQFLIQYYNGEERAKGNILERFSAQQFPDLHSELNLSSLELGDSALYFCASSVHISYNEQFFGPGTRLTVL.

The J gene is TRBJ2-3, the V gene TRBV19; D unclear. The CDR3 spans 13 residues. The germline gives CDR1 LNHDA, CDR2 SQIVND (reference sequence). Trimming cost V 2 bases and J 4 bases, with 7 bases left between them. This CDR3 reads CASSITVPDTQYF. The CDR3 DNA follows: TGTGCCAGTAGTATAACCGTACCAGATACGCAGTATTTT.

V is TRBV7-2 and J is TRBJ2-6; TRBD1 agrees at 7 bases. V lost 5 bases and J lost 3; bases outside the gene matches: 4. Per germline, CDR1 SGHTA and CDR2 FQGNSA. The CDR3 has 15 residues. The CDR3 DNA sequence: TGTGCCAGCAGCGCGACAGGGTTTGGGGCCAACGTCCTGACTTTC. Translating gives CASSATGFGANVLTF.

The V call is TRBV14, the J call TRBJ2-2, with a possible D match to TRBD2 (5 bases). CDR3 size: 14 residues. The V gene's germline CDR1 is SGHDN and CDR2 FVKESK. Trimming took 2 bases from V and 5 from J, leaving 9 bases between them. CDR3 residues: CASSQRPGTGELFF. Written as DNA, the CDR3 is TGTGCCAGCAGCCAACGGCCGGGGACCGGGGAGCTGTTTTTT.

This chain joins TRBV15 and TRBJ1-4; D unclear. Germline CDR1 LNHNV, CDR2 YYDKDF (reference sequence). Deletions cut 1 base from V and 0 bases from J, with 3 bases between. The CDR3 is made up of 14 amino acids. The chain's CDR3 is CATSRAATNEKLFF. CDR3 sequence (DNA): TGTGCCACCAGCAGAGCAGCAACTAATGAAAAACTGTTTTTT.

The rearrangement links TRBV4-1 to TRBJ2-6; 7 bases are a match to TRBD1. V lost 3 bases to trimming and J lost 1 base; unmatched junction nucleotides: 3. The CDR3 extends over 16 amino acids. Germline-derived CDR1 and CDR2 are MGHRA and YSYEKL. The DNA of the CDR3 is TGCGCCAGCAGCCAGCCGGGACAGTCTGGGGCCAACGTCCTGACTTTC. Its protein product is CASSQPGQSGANVLTF.

J is TRBJ2-3 and V is TRBV19; TRBD1 might be the D (5 bases). The CDR3 has 15 residues. Germline V CDR1 and CDR2: LNHDA, SQIVND (reference sequence). The V end lost 3 bases, the J end lost 1 base, and 11 bases lay between the germline ends. The CDR3: CASSIGAWGTDTQYF. Here the CDR3 DNA reads TGTGCCAGTAGTATTGGGGCGTGGGGCACAGATACGCAGTATTTT.

The rearrangement links TRBV19 to TRBJ2-7; TRBD2 matches at 11 bases. Germline-derived CDR1 and CDR2 are LNHDA and SQIVND (reference sequence). CDR3 length equals 17 residues. V gave up 3 bases and J gave up 2 bases; unmatched junction bases: 9. The DNA for the CDR3 is TGTGCCAGTAGTATCCCCACGACTAGCGGGGTAACCTACGAGCAGTACTTC. As protein: CASSIPTTSGVTYEQYF.

The CDR3 DNA reads as TGCGCCAGCAGCCAAGATCCTAGTGCAGATACGCAGTATTTT. This codes for CASSQDPSADTQYF. This chain links TRBV4-3 with TRBJ2-3, with D unclear. This CDR3 has 14 amino acids. V was clipped by 0 bases and J by 4 bases, with 8 bases between them. The V gene's germline CDR1 is LGHNA and CDR2 YSLEER.

This rearrangement joins TRBV19 to TRBJ2-5; TRBD2 agrees at 10 bases. J gave up 4 bases and V 5 bases, and 7 bases lay outside the gene matches. Germline assignment: CDR1 LNHDA and CDR2 SQIVND (reference sequence). The CDR3 covers 15 residues. DNA of the CDR3: TGTGCCAGTAGTCAACTCGGGACTAGCGCAGAGACCCAGTACTTC. Its translation is CASSQLGTSAETQYF. Variable domain in full (rest from reference TRBV19 and TRBJ2-5): DGGITQSPKYLFRKEGQNVTLSCEQNLNHDAMYWYRQDPGQGLRLIYYSQIVNDFQKGDIAEGYSVSREKKESFPLTVTSAQKNPTAFYLCASSQLGTSAETQYFGPGTRLLVL.

This rearrangement joins TRBV5-5 to TRBJ2-2; no definite D call. Germline V lookup: CDR1 SGHKS, CDR2 YYEKEE (reference sequence). The CDR3 consists of 15 residues. V was clipped by 1 base and J by 1 base, with 8 bases between them. The CDR3 spells CASSLRVQNTGELFF. CDR3 DNA sequence: TGTGCCAGCAGCTTGAGGGTACAGAACACCGGGGAGCTGTTTTTT.

The chain uses TRBV6-5 and TRBJ1-3; TRBD1 matches at 7 bases. From germline, CDR1 is MNHEY and CDR2 SVGAGI. After removal of 5 bases from V and 0 bases from J, the junction contained 4 bases not matched to a gene. This CDR3 has 15 amino acids. The chain's CDR3 is CASSRQGFSGNTIYF. Written as DNA, the CDR3 is TGTGCCAGCAGTCGACAGGGTTTCTCTGGAAACACCATATATTTT.

The chain is built from TRBV5-1 and TRBJ2-2, with TRBD2 matching over 7 bases. Trimming removed 6 bases from V and 7 bases from J; junction bases left unmatched: 12. Germline loops: CDR1 SGHRS, CDR2 YFSETQ. This CDR3 region has 15 residues. CDR3 amino acids: CASKITSAISGELFF. The CDR3 DNA sequence: TGCGCCAGCAAAATCACTAGCGCCATTAGCGGGGAGCTGTTTTTT.